Sequencing of this TCR beta chain was carried out in a study of OX40 agonist ivuxolimab in advanced cancers. In the study overall: Across the patients, intravenous ivuxolimab was delivered every 2 weeks at 0.01 to 10 mg/kg. Melanoma, hepatocellular carcinoma, head and neck or renal cell cancer occurred in dose-escalation patients.

Sequenced by immunoSEQ multiplex PCR; TCRdb stores in-frame clones only, minus some. This table holds 70,000 or so clones, about 90% found once. There are 13 residues in the CDR3. V was shortened by 7 bases and J by 1 base, with 11 bases between the two germline ends. The germline V gene has CDR1 SGHRS and CDR2 YFSETQ. This TCR was recovered from an adult with an advanced solid tumor such as melanoma, head and neck, liver or kidney cancer. Sequenced here: CD4+ or CD8+ T cells sorted from blood, sampled in a trial of the OX40 agonist ivuxolimab. The genes are TRBV5-1 and TRBJ2-5; D is ambiguous. CDR3 bases: TGCGCCAGCGGCCTGACAAGCCAAGAGACCCAGTACTTC. This gives the protein CASGLTSQETQYF.